This T cell receptor (beta chain) stems from a study of beta chain features in type 1 diabetes. The overall study: Sorted cells examined across all samples numbered around 100 million. Points from the study as a whole: TCRB CDR3 length was moderately but significantly reduced in all four CD4+ subsets of Type 1 diabetes patients.

The table lists this clone with a few counts. The antigen is undetermined. The trim removed 5 bases at V and 6 bases at J, leaving 7 bases unmatched. The CDR3 totals 13 residues. The germline V gene encodes CDR1 SQVTM and CDR2 ANQGSEA. Sequencing targeted expressed TCRB transcripts, as all isolated RNA had been reverse transcribed. The data were produced by immunoSEQ multiplex PCR, yet TCRdb's version contains in-frame clones alone and is incomplete. The sample includes some 120,000 clones, approximately 15% seen only once; the top ten take 2.6%. This sequence was found in a young man with type 1 diabetes. The chain couples TRBV29-1 to TRBJ2-1; 7 nucleotides agree with TRBD1. Sequenced material: central memory CD4+ T cells from blood. CDR3 in amino acids: CSVIDRAPNEQFF. The CDR3 DNA follows: TGCAGCGTTATCGACAGGGCCCCCAATGAGCAGTTCTTC.